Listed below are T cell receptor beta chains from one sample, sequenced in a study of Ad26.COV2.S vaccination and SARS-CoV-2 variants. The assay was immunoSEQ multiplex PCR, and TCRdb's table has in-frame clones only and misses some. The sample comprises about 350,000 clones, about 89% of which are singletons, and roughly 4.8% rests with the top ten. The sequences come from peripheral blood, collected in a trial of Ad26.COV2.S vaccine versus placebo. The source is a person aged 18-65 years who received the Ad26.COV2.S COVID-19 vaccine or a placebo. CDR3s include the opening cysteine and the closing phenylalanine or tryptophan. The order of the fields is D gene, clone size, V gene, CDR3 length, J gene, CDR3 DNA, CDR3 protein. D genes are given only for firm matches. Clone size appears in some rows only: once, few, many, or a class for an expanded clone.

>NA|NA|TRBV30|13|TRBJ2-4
TGTGCCTGGAGTGCAGGGGCCAAAAACATTCAGTACTTC
CAWSAGAKNIQYF
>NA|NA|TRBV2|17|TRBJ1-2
TGTGCCAGCAGTGAATCGTTGGGGGCAGGAGACAACTATGGCTACACCTTC
CASSESLGAGDNYGYTF
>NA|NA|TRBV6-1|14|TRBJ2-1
TGTGCCAGCAGTGAAGGTATGAGGGCATCCGAGCAGTTCTTC
CASSEGMRASEQFF
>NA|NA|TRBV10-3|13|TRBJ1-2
TGTGCCATCAGTTTCGATAATACCTATGGCTACACCTTC
CAISFDNTYGYTF
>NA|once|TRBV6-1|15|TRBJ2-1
TGTGCCAGCAGTGATCGGACTAACCCCTACCCCACACAGTTCTTC
CASSDRTNPYPTQFF
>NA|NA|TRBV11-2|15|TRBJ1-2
TGTGCCAGCAGCCCCCAATCGGGAGTCCACTATGGCTACACCTTC
CASSPQSGVHYGYTF
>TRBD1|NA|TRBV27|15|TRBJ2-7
TGTGCCAGCAGTCCGGGACAGGGATTCTCCTACGAGCAGTACTTC
CASSPGQGFSYEQYF
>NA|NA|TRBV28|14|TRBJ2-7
TGTGCCAGCAGCACAGGAACCTTCGCCTACGAGCAGTACTTC
CASSTGTFAYEQYF
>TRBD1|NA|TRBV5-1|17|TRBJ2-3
TGCGCCAGCAGCTTGACCGGGCAGGGGGCAGGCACAGATACGCAGTATTTT
CASSLTGQGAGTDTQYF
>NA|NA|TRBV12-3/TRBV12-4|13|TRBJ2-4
TGTGCCAGCAGTTTAGTGCCGGCGAGCATTCAGTACTTC
CASSLVPASIQYF
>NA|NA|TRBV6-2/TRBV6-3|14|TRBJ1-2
TGTGCCAGCAGTTACTCGGGGCGGGTCGGAGGCTACACCTTC
CASSYSGRVGGYTF
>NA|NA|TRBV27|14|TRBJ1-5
TGTGCCAGCAGCCGAGGAACGGGCAATCAGCCCCAGCATTTT
CASSRGTGNQPQHF
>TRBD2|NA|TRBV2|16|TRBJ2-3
TGTGCCAGCAGTGAAGGCGGGAGGGATATCACAGATACGCAGTATTTT
CASSEGGRDITDTQYF
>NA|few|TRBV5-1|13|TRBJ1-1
TGCGCCAGCAGCTCCAGAGAAAACACTGAAGCTTTCTTT
CASSSRENTEAFF
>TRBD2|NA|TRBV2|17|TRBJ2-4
TGTGCCAGCAGTTCGCTAGCGGGGGACCCTGACTCTAATTTTCAGTACTTC
CASSSLAGDPDSNFQYF
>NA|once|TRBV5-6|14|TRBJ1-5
TGTGCCAGCAGCTTGAGGGTTAGCAATCAGCCCCAGCATTTT
CASSLRVSNQPQHF
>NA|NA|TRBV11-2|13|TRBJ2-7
TGTGCCAGCAGCTTAAGGGACGGCTACGAGCAGTACTTC
CASSLRDGYEQYF
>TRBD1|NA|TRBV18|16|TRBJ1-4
TGTGCCAGCTCACGGACCTCCGGACAGGGTCGGGAAAAACTGTTTTTT
CASSRTSGQGREKLFF
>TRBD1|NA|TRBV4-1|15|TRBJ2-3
TGCGCCAGCAGCCCGGACAGGGGGTCCACAGATACGCAGTATTTT
CASSPDRGSTDTQYF
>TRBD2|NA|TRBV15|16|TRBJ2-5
TGTGCCACCAGCAGACCCCTAGCGGGAGGGCCAAAGACCCAGTACTTC
CATSRPLAGGPKTQYF
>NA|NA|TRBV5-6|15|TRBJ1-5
TGTGCCAGCAGCCCGGGGCCAGATAGCAATCAGCCCCAGCATTTT
CASSPGPDSNQPQHF
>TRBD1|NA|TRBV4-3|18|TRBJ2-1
TGCGCCAGCAGCCAAGACGCTTCGACAGGGCCCACCTACAATGAGCAGTTCTTC
CASSQDASTGPTYNEQFF
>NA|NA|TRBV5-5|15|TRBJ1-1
TGTGCCAGCACCACTCGGGGGAGCATGAACACTGAAGCTTTCTTT
CASTTRGSMNTEAFF
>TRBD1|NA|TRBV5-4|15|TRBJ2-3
TGTGCCAGCAGCGAGCCGGGACAGGGCACAGATACGCAGTATTTT
CASSEPGQGTDTQYF
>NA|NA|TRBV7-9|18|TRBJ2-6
TGTGCCAGCAGCTCCCGAGCAGGGTGGGGCTCTGGGGCCAACGTCCTGACTTTC
CASSSRAGWGSGANVLTF
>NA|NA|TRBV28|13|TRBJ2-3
TGTGCCAGCAGTCCTCCTAGCACAGATACGCAGTATTTT
CASSPPSTDTQYF
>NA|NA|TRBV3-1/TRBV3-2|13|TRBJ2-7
TGTGCCAGCAGCCAAGGGCCCCTCTACGAGCAGTACTTC
CASSQGPLYEQYF
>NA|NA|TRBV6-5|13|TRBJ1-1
TGTGCCAGCAGTCCTACAGGGTGGACTGAAGCTTTCTTT
CASSPTGWTEAFF
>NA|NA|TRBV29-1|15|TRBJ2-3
TGCAGCGTTCGGACGGAAGGATCTAGCACAGATACGCAGTATTTT
CSVRTEGSSTDTQYF
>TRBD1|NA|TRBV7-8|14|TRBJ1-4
TGTGCCAGCAGCTTAGTCCATCGACAGGGGCGACTGTTTTTT
CASSLVHRQGRLFF
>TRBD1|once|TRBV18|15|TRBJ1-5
TGTGCCAGCTCACCGGACAGGGGGCCCCTCGGGCCCCAGCATTTT
CASSPDRGPLGPQHF
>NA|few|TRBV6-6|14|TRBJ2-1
TGTGCCAGCAGTTACGTAGACAGGAGGGGTGAGCAGTTCTTC
CASSYVDRRGEQFF
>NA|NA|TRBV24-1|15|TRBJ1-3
TGTGCCACCAGTGGACAAGGCGGAGGTGGAAACACCATATATTTT
CATSGQGGGGNTIYF
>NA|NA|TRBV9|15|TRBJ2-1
TGTGCCAGCAGCGTGCGGGACAGCTCCTACAATGAGCAGTTCTTC
CASSVRDSSYNEQFF
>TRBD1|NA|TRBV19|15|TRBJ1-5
TGTGCCAGTAAGGTGGGACAGGCGATCAATCAGCCCCAGCATTTT
CASKVGQAINQPQHF
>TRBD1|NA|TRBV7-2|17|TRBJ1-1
TGTGCCAGCAGCTACCGGGACAGGGGGTTAATGAACACTGAAGCTTTCTTT
CASSYRDRGLMNTEAFF
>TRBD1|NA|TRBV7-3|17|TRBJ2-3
TGTGCCAGCAGTCCTCGGGGTGACAGGGGGAGCACAGATACGCAGTATTTT
CASSPRGDRGSTDTQYF
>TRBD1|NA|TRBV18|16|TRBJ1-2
TGTGCCAGCTCACCAGCCCCCGGGACAGGGGACTATGGCTACACCTTC
CASSPAPGTGDYGYTF
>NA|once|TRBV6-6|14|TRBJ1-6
TGTGCCAGCAGTTACGAGGACTCGGTTTCACCCCTCCACTTT
CASSYEDSVSPLHF
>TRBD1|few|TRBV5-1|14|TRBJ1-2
TGCGCCAGCAGCCGGACAGGGGGTATCGATGGCTACACCTTC
CASSRTGGIDGYTF
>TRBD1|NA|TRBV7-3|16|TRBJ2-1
TGTGCCAGCAGCTTAACTCCGGGGACAGCGAAAAATGAGCAGTTCTTC
CASSLTPGTAKNEQFF
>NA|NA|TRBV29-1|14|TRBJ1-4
TGCAGCGTCAGCACGCAGGGTGCTAATGAAAAACTGTTTTTT
CSVSTQGANEKLFF
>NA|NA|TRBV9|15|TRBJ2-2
TGTGCCAGCAGCCCAGGGACTTCCCTCACCGGGGAGCTGTTTTTT
CASSPGTSLTGELFF
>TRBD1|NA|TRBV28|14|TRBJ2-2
TGTGCCAGCAGTCCAGGGGGCGGTACCGGGGAGCTGTTTTTT
CASSPGGGTGELFF
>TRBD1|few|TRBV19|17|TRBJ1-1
TGTGCCAGTAGTACCATAGGGACAGGGGGCGGGGACACTGAAGCTTTCTTT
CASSTIGTGGGDTEAFF
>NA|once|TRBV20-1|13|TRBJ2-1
TGCAGTGCTAGTCAAGCGGGCCTAAATGAGCAGTTCTTC
CSASQAGLNEQFF
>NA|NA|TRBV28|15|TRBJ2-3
TGTGCCAGCACCCCCACGGCGGGTGGCACAGATACGCAGTATTTT
CASTPTAGGTDTQYF
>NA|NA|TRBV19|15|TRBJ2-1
TGTGCCAGTAGTATTGGGTTCAGCTCCTACAATGAGCAGTTCTTC
CASSIGFSSYNEQFF
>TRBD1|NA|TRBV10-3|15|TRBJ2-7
TGTGCCATCAGCGATGCCACGACAGGGGGCAACGAGCAGTACTTC
CAISDATTGGNEQYF
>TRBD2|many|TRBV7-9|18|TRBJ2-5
TGTGCCAGCAGCCCCCGGCGGCTAGCGGGGGTAAAGGGGGAGACCCAGTACTTC
CASSPRRLAGVKGETQYF
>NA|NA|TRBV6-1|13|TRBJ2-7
TGTGCCAGCAGTGACCGGGACTGGTACGAGCAGTACTTC
CASSDRDWYEQYF
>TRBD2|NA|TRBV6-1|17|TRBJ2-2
TGTGCCAGCAGTGTGTTAGGACTAGCGACGAACACCGGGGAGCTGTTTTTT
CASSVLGLATNTGELFF
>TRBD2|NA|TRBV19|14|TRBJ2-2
TGTGCCTGTTGTGGTAGCGGGGGGGCCGGGGAGCTGTTTTTT
CACCGSGGAGELFF
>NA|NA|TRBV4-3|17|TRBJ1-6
TGCGCCAGCAGCCAAGATCACCGAAACTCCTATAATTCACCCCTCCACTTT
CASSQDHRNSYNSPLHF
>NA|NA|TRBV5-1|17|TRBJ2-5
TGCGCCAGCAGCGCACGGGGGTCGCCGGGACAGCAAGAGACCCAGTACTTC
CASSARGSPGQQETQYF